This T cell receptor (beta chain) was profiled in a study of blood T cell repertoires in COVID-19. For the study at large: There were acute and convalescent COVID-19 samples, and they came from the United States, Italy and Spain. The analysed material was cDNA or gDNA that came from T cells, B-cell-depleted T cells, or PBMCs.

In the study's own analysis: Estimation of nucleated cell counts was performed using reference gene primer amplification. Only in-frame clones appear in the TCRdb table, and some are missing; sequencing was by immunoSEQ multiplex PCR. Clone size and the V and J calls come from that table; the DNA yielded D and trimming. The repertoire holds about 93,000 clones, approximately 80% seen once, with 16% in the top ten. Germline-derived CDR1 and CDR2 are SEHNR and FQNEAQ (reference sequence). V was pared by 5 bases and J by 5 bases, with 4 bases of the junction left unmatched. The CDR3 length is 15 residues.

The sequenced sample was peripheral blood. The TCR sequence derives from a human donor in a cohort sampled during active COVID-19. This chain links TRBV7-9 with TRBJ1-6, with 9 positions matching TRBD1. The CDR3 protein is CASSPRTGDNSPLHF. CDR3 bases: TGTGCCAGCAGCCCACGGACAGGGGATAATTCACCCCTCCACTTT.